A selection of T cell receptor beta chains follows, all from one sample in a study of radiation and T cells in renal cell carcinoma. Data came from immunoSEQ multiplex PCR; TCRdb stores just in-frame clones and leaves some out. The repertoire has about 150,000 clones, less than 90% of them found once; the top ten carry 4.1%. The sequencing here drew on blood, taken from a patient whose treatment included radiotherapy and nephrectomy. These receptors were collected from a woman in her seventies with renal cell carcinoma. Each CDR3 is given with its conserved first and last residue. Fields, in order: D gene, V gene, J gene, clone size, CDR3 DNA, CDR3 protein. D genes are given only for firm matches. Rows may omit the clone size; those that give it use once, few, many or a size class.

D gene: -
V gene: TRBV10-3
J gene: TRBJ2-7
clone size: -
CDR3 DNA: TGTGCCATCAGTGAGGTCCTCTACGAGCAGTACTTC
CDR3 protein: CAISEVLYEQYF

D gene: -
V gene: TRBV28
J gene: TRBJ1-2
clone size: -
CDR3 DNA: TGTGCCAGCAGTTTACTCTTTAACGGCAACTATGGCTACACCTTC
CDR3 protein: CASSLLFNGNYGYTF

D gene: -
V gene: TRBV2
J gene: TRBJ2-2
clone size: once
CDR3 DNA: TGTGCCAGCAGCCCGAACTTAAGTGGCGGGGAGCTGTTTTTT
CDR3 protein: CASSPNLSGGELFF

D gene: -
V gene: TRBV19
J gene: TRBJ1-5
clone size: -
CDR3 DNA: TGTGCCAGTAGTACCACTGGACAGCTCCCGGGTAGACAGCCCCAGCATTTT
CDR3 protein: CASSTTGQLPGRQPQHF

D gene: TRBD1
V gene: TRBV19
J gene: TRBJ2-7
clone size: -
CDR3 DNA: TGTGCCAGTAGTGCCCGACAGGGACCCTACGAGCAGTACTTC
CDR3 protein: CASSARQGPYEQYF

D gene: -
V gene: TRBV2
J gene: TRBJ1-1
clone size: -
CDR3 DNA: TGTGCCAGCAGAGGCGGCAGCGGTAGTAAAGCTTTCTTT
CDR3 protein: CASRGGSGSKAFF

D gene: TRBD1
V gene: TRBV5-1
J gene: TRBJ2-7
clone size: -
CDR3 DNA: TGCGCCAGCAGCCCCGGGACAGGGGGAACTAGGGAGCAGTACTTC
CDR3 protein: CASSPGTGGTREQYF

D gene: -
V gene: TRBV9
J gene: TRBJ2-3
clone size: -
CDR3 DNA: TGTGCCAGCAGCGTAGTCCTGGGAGATACGCAGTATTTT
CDR3 protein: CASSVVLGDTQYF

D gene: TRBD2
V gene: TRBV9
J gene: TRBJ2-2
clone size: -
CDR3 DNA: TGTGCCAGCAGCGTAGGTGTTCCGGGGGGGCAGGGCACCGGGGAGCTGTTTTTT
CDR3 protein: CASSVGVPGGQGTGELFF

D gene: -
V gene: TRBV7-3
J gene: TRBJ1-2
clone size: once
CDR3 DNA: TGTGCCAGCAGCTCCACAGGCTATGGCTACACCTTC
CDR3 protein: CASSSTGYGYTF

D gene: TRBD1
V gene: TRBV6-4
J gene: TRBJ1-2
clone size: -
CDR3 DNA: TGTGCCAGCAGTGACTCCGGGACAGGGGCTGGCTACACCTTC
CDR3 protein: CASSDSGTGAGYTF

D gene: -
V gene: TRBV7-2
J gene: TRBJ2-3
clone size: -
CDR3 DNA: TGTGCCAGCCAGCCCGAGGGGCGTCTCTTGAATACGCAGTATTTT
CDR3 protein: CASQPEGRLLNTQYF

D gene: TRBD1
V gene: TRBV6-5
J gene: TRBJ2-1
clone size: -
CDR3 DNA: TGTGCCAGCAGATCGACAGGGGGATCCTACAATGAGCAGTTCTTC
CDR3 protein: CASRSTGGSYNEQFF

D gene: -
V gene: TRBV4-1
J gene: TRBJ2-1
clone size: once
CDR3 DNA: TGCGCCAGCAGCCTCGAACAGCCGGGGTTGAATGAGCAGTTCTTC
CDR3 protein: CASSLEQPGLNEQFF

D gene: -
V gene: TRBV5-4
J gene: TRBJ1-2
clone size: -
CDR3 DNA: TGTGCCAGCAGCTCCACAGGGACCGGGTCTTTGGGCTACACCTTC
CDR3 protein: CASSSTGTGSLGYTF

D gene: -
V gene: TRBV27
J gene: TRBJ2-1
clone size: -
CDR3 DNA: TGTGCCAGCAGTCCAGGGACGGTATCCTACAATGAGCAGTTCTTC
CDR3 protein: CASSPGTVSYNEQFF

D gene: TRBD1
V gene: TRBV5-6
J gene: TRBJ2-3
clone size: -
CDR3 DNA: TGTGCCAGCAGCTCGCAGGGGGCGGGCACAGATACGCAGTATTTT
CDR3 protein: CASSSQGAGTDTQYF

D gene: -
V gene: TRBV28
J gene: TRBJ1-6
clone size: -
CDR3 DNA: TGTGCCAGCAGTTTGGAACGGGCCAATTCACCCCTCCACTTT
CDR3 protein: CASSLERANSPLHF

D gene: -
V gene: TRBV21-1
J gene: TRBJ1-2
clone size: -
CDR3 DNA: TGTGCCAGCAGCTCTAGAAGGGACAGGGGGCCGGCTAGAGATGGCTACACCTTC
CDR3 protein: CASSSRRDRGPARDGYTF

D gene: -
V gene: TRBV18
J gene: TRBJ1-2
clone size: -
CDR3 DNA: TGTGCCAGCTCACCAGGGGATGGCTACACCTTC
CDR3 protein: CASSPGDGYTF

D gene: -
V gene: TRBV11-2
J gene: TRBJ2-5
clone size: -
CDR3 DNA: TGTGCCAGCAGCTTATCGTACGGAGAGACCCAGTACTTC
CDR3 protein: CASSLSYGETQYF

D gene: -
V gene: TRBV5-4
J gene: TRBJ1-1
clone size: -
CDR3 DNA: TGTGCCAGCAGCTTACTACCAGGGAGCCTGAACACTGAAGCTTTCTTT
CDR3 protein: CASSLLPGSLNTEAFF

D gene: -
V gene: TRBV18
J gene: TRBJ2-2
clone size: -
CDR3 DNA: TGTGCCAGCTCACCACCGAAGAACACCGGGGAGCTGTTTTTT
CDR3 protein: CASSPPKNTGELFF

D gene: -
V gene: TRBV7-2
J gene: TRBJ1-1
clone size: -
CDR3 DNA: TGTGCCAGCAGCCTAGCTCCGGGGATGGGGACTGAAGCTTTCTTT
CDR3 protein: CASSLAPGMGTEAFF

D gene: -
V gene: TRBV4-3
J gene: TRBJ1-1
clone size: -
CDR3 DNA: TGCGCCAGCAGCCAAGGAACCAGGGCAGGCACTGAAGCTTTCTTT
CDR3 protein: CASSQGTRAGTEAFF

D gene: -
V gene: TRBV2
J gene: TRBJ1-1
clone size: -
CDR3 DNA: TGTGCCAGCAGTCTCCCGGGACACCTCACTGAAGCTTTCTTT
CDR3 protein: CASSLPGHLTEAFF

D gene: -
V gene: TRBV19
J gene: TRBJ1-5
clone size: -
CDR3 DNA: TGTGCCAGTAGTATGACAGGAAGTGGTGGCAATCAGCCCCAGCATTTT
CDR3 protein: CASSMTGSGGNQPQHF

D gene: -
V gene: TRBV7-6
J gene: TRBJ2-7
clone size: -
CDR3 DNA: TGTGCCAGCAGCTTAGCGTTAGACGCGTACGAGCAGTACTTC
CDR3 protein: CASSLALDAYEQYF

D gene: -
V gene: TRBV28
J gene: TRBJ1-5
clone size: -
CDR3 DNA: TGTGCCAGCAGTATTCTGGGGGAATATCGCAATCAGCCCCAGCATTTT
CDR3 protein: CASSILGEYRNQPQHF

D gene: -
V gene: TRBV13
J gene: TRBJ2-5
clone size: -
CDR3 DNA: TGTGCCAGCCGACGACGGGGCCAAGAGACCCAGTACTTC
CDR3 protein: CASRRRGQETQYF

D gene: TRBD1
V gene: TRBV7-2
J gene: TRBJ1-4
clone size: -
CDR3 DNA: TGTGCCAGCAGCTCCCAAAGGACAGGGGGACTGTTTTTT
CDR3 protein: CASSSQRTGGLFF

D gene: TRBD1
V gene: TRBV7-9
J gene: TRBJ2-1
clone size: -
CDR3 DNA: TGTGCCAGCAGCCCCGCGGGACAGGGCCACAATGAGCAGTTCTTC
CDR3 protein: CASSPAGQGHNEQFF

D gene: TRBD1
V gene: TRBV6-1
J gene: TRBJ1-3
clone size: -
CDR3 DNA: TGTGCCAGCAGTGAGAGAGGGACAGGGGGCGCAGGGAACAGGAACACCATATATTTT
CDR3 protein: CASSERGTGGAGNRNTIYF